The rows below give T cell receptor beta chains drawn from one sample of a study of shared clonotypes between healthy human individuals. Profiling relied on immunoSEQ multiplex PCR, and the TCRdb table lists in-frame clones only, not all of them. This sample has about 2 million clones, with roughly 94% found just once. Sequenced material: naive CD4+ T cells sorted from blood. All receptors derive from a man aged 18 to 30 in good health. CDR3s include the opening cysteine and the closing phenylalanine or tryptophan. A D gene is named only where the DNA matches it firmly. Clone size appears in some rows only: once, few, many, or a class for an expanded clone.

d_gene: TRBD2; abundance: -; v_gene: TRBV2; j_gene: TRBJ2-7; CDR3nt: TGTGCCAGCAGTGGGCAGGGAGGGTACGAGCAGTACTTC; CDR3aa: CASSGQGGYEQYF
d_gene: -; abundance: -; v_gene: TRBV29-1; j_gene: TRBJ2-3; CDR3nt: TGCAGCGTTGAACCCGGACCCACCTCGTATACGCAGTATTTT; CDR3aa: CSVEPGPTSYTQYF
d_gene: -; abundance: -; v_gene: TRBV27; j_gene: TRBJ1-5; CDR3nt: TGTGCCAGCAGTCGTACAACAGGGAGCAATCAGCCCCAGCATTTT; CDR3aa: CASSRTTGSNQPQHF
d_gene: -; abundance: once; v_gene: TRBV19; j_gene: TRBJ1-5; CDR3nt: TGTGCTAGCAGGGTAGGGGATCAGCCCCAGCATTTT; CDR3aa: CASRVGDQPQHF
d_gene: -; abundance: -; v_gene: TRBV6-1; j_gene: TRBJ2-7; CDR3nt: TGTGCCAGCATCAAAGGCGGAACCTACGAGCAGTACTTC; CDR3aa: CASIKGGTYEQYF
d_gene: TRBD1; abundance: -; v_gene: TRBV6-1; j_gene: TRBJ2-1; CDR3nt: TGTGCCAGCAGTGAAGCCCCGACAGGGGAGCAGTTCTTC; CDR3aa: CASSEAPTGEQFF
d_gene: -; abundance: -; v_gene: TRBV2; j_gene: TRBJ2-7; CDR3nt: TGTGCCAGCAGGCAATCACAGAACCTCTACGAGCAGTACTTC; CDR3aa: CASRQSQNLYEQYF
d_gene: TRBD1; abundance: -; v_gene: TRBV5-1; j_gene: TRBJ1-4; CDR3nt: TGCGCCAGCAGATTGCAGGGGGAACGGGGTAATGAAAAACTGTTTTTT; CDR3aa: CASRLQGERGNEKLFF
d_gene: TRBD2; abundance: -; v_gene: TRBV2; j_gene: TRBJ2-1; CDR3nt: TGTGCCAGCAAACTAGCGGGGAACAATGAGCAGTTCTTC; CDR3aa: CASKLAGNNEQFF
d_gene: TRBD2; abundance: -; v_gene: TRBV29-1; j_gene: TRBJ2-5; CDR3nt: TGCAGCGTTTGTGGTAGCGGGAGGGTCGAGACCCAGTACTTC; CDR3aa: CSVCGSGRVETQYF
d_gene: -; abundance: -; v_gene: TRBV27; j_gene: TRBJ1-6; CDR3nt: TGTGCCAGCAGTTTATCCCCCCTCACGGGGGAGAAGACACCCCTCCACTTT; CDR3aa: CASSLSPLTGEKTPLHF
d_gene: -; abundance: -; v_gene: TRBV10-3; j_gene: TRBJ1-1; CDR3nt: TGTGCCATCAGTGAGTCGAGTGGGAAGAACACTGAAGCTTTCTTT; CDR3aa: CAISESSGKNTEAFF
d_gene: -; abundance: -; v_gene: TRBV6-4; j_gene: TRBJ1-2; CDR3nt: TGTGCCAGCTTTCGCACAGGGTTGGATGGCTACACCTTC; CDR3aa: CASFRTGLDGYTF
d_gene: -; abundance: once; v_gene: TRBV18; j_gene: TRBJ2-7; CDR3nt: TGTGCCAGCTCACCAATACAGAGCTACGAGCAGTACTTC; CDR3aa: CASSPIQSYEQYF
d_gene: -; abundance: -; v_gene: TRBV10-3; j_gene: TRBJ2-1; CDR3nt: TGTGCCATCAGTGAAGTCTCCTACAATGAGCAGTTCTTC; CDR3aa: CAISEVSYNEQFF
d_gene: -; abundance: -; v_gene: TRBV6-6; j_gene: TRBJ1-3; CDR3nt: TGTGCCAGCAGCACACAGGGTAGCTCTGGAAACACCATATATTTT; CDR3aa: CASSTQGSSGNTIYF
d_gene: TRBD1; abundance: few; v_gene: TRBV6-1; j_gene: TRBJ1-2; CDR3nt: TGTGCCAGCAGTGAACAGGGGGCCTATGGCTACACCTTC; CDR3aa: CASSEQGAYGYTF
d_gene: TRBD2; abundance: -; v_gene: TRBV6-4; j_gene: TRBJ2-7; CDR3nt: TGTGCCAGCAGTCCTACCGGGACTAGTAACGAGCAGTACTTC; CDR3aa: CASSPTGTSNEQYF
d_gene: TRBD2; abundance: -; v_gene: TRBV12-5; j_gene: TRBJ2-1; CDR3nt: TGTGCTAGTGGTTTGGGTCTAGCGGGGTACAATGAGCAGTTCTTC; CDR3aa: CASGLGLAGYNEQFF
d_gene: -; abundance: -; v_gene: TRBV10-3; j_gene: TRBJ1-5; CDR3nt: TGTGCCATCAGTGAGTCAGGAGGGAATCAGCCCCAGCATTTT; CDR3aa: CAISESGGNQPQHF
d_gene: -; abundance: -; v_gene: TRBV6-1; j_gene: TRBJ1-4; CDR3nt: TGTGCCAGCAGTGAAAGGGGCCGGGAAAAACTGTTTTTT; CDR3aa: CASSERGREKLFF
d_gene: TRBD1; abundance: -; v_gene: TRBV13; j_gene: TRBJ2-5; CDR3nt: TGTGCCAGCAGCTCGAATAGAGGGACAGGGCTCAAAGAGACCCAGTACTTC; CDR3aa: CASSSNRGTGLKETQYF
d_gene: -; abundance: -; v_gene: TRBV6-1; j_gene: TRBJ2-7; CDR3nt: TGTGCCAGCAGTGAACGGCAGGGCGCTTTTTCCCTCTTC; CDR3aa: CASSERQGAFSLF
d_gene: -; abundance: -; v_gene: TRBV11-2; j_gene: TRBJ2-7; CDR3nt: TGTGCCAGCAGCACCCGACATCTCACCGGTTACGAGCAGTACTTC; CDR3aa: CASSTRHLTGYEQYF
d_gene: -; abundance: -; v_gene: TRBV11-2; j_gene: TRBJ2-3; CDR3nt: TGTGCCAGCAGCTTTAGATATGGGAAAGGGACGGGAGATACGCAGTATTTT; CDR3aa: CASSFRYGKGTGDTQYF
d_gene: -; abundance: -; v_gene: TRBV30; j_gene: TRBJ1-1; CDR3nt: TGTGCCTGGATCAGGGGCCTGAAGACTGAAGCTTTCTTT; CDR3aa: CAWIRGLKTEAFF
d_gene: TRBD1; abundance: -; v_gene: TRBV7-3; j_gene: TRBJ2-7; CDR3nt: TGTGCCAGCAGCCCGACAGGGTTCGACGCCGAGCAGTACTTC; CDR3aa: CASSPTGFDAEQYF
d_gene: TRBD2; abundance: -; v_gene: TRBV5-1; j_gene: TRBJ2-7; CDR3nt: TGCGCCAGCAGCTTGACGACGGGAGGGAGCGAGCAGTACTTC; CDR3aa: CASSLTTGGSEQYF
d_gene: -; abundance: -; v_gene: TRBV5-1; j_gene: TRBJ1-4; CDR3nt: TGCGCCAGCAGGCCAGGGGATACCATCACTCGAACCGAAAAACTGTTTTTT; CDR3aa: CASRPGDTITRTEKLFF
d_gene: TRBD2; abundance: -; v_gene: TRBV5-1; j_gene: TRBJ2-5; CDR3nt: TGCGCCAGCAGCTTGTCCGGGGGAGGGCAAGAGACCCAGTACTTC; CDR3aa: CASSLSGGGQETQYF
d_gene: TRBD2; abundance: once; v_gene: TRBV7-3; j_gene: TRBJ2-1; CDR3nt: TGTGCCAGCAGCTCGCAGGGACTAGCGCCCTACAATGAGCAGTTCTTC; CDR3aa: CASSSQGLAPYNEQFF
d_gene: -; abundance: once; v_gene: TRBV4-1; j_gene: TRBJ2-7; CDR3nt: TGCGCCAGCAGCCAAGATCACGGTCCGGCGCAGGGGACCTACGAGCAGTACTTC; CDR3aa: CASSQDHGPAQGTYEQYF
d_gene: TRBD1; abundance: -; v_gene: TRBV15; j_gene: TRBJ1-1; CDR3nt: TGTGCCACCAGCAGATTCGGGACAGGAGTTACTGAAGCTTTCTTT; CDR3aa: CATSRFGTGVTEAFF
d_gene: TRBD2; abundance: -; v_gene: TRBV7-2; j_gene: TRBJ2-7; CDR3nt: TGTGCCAGCAGCTTATCTCGGCTAGCGGGAGGCTACGAGCAGTACTTC; CDR3aa: CASSLSRLAGGYEQYF
d_gene: -; abundance: -; v_gene: TRBV10-3; j_gene: TRBJ1-2; CDR3nt: TGTGCCATCAGTGGTCGTCAGGCCGGGAACTACACCTTC; CDR3aa: CAISGRQAGNYTF
d_gene: TRBD1; abundance: -; v_gene: TRBV18; j_gene: TRBJ1-1; CDR3nt: TGTGCCAGCTCAGCCCAGGGGGCCAGTGGCACTGAAGCTTTCTTT; CDR3aa: CASSAQGASGTEAFF
d_gene: -; abundance: once; v_gene: TRBV27; j_gene: TRBJ1-1; CDR3nt: TGTGCCAGCAGTTTACTCCCCGGAACCGAAGCTTTCTTT; CDR3aa: CASSLLPGTEAFF
d_gene: -; abundance: once; v_gene: TRBV9; j_gene: TRBJ2-7; CDR3nt: TGTGCCAGCAGCGTTAAGCCGTACGAGCAGTACTTC; CDR3aa: CASSVKPYEQYF
d_gene: -; abundance: -; v_gene: TRBV9; j_gene: TRBJ1-3; CDR3nt: TGTGCCAGCAGCGTAGACCCACAAATCTCTGGAAACACCATATATTTT; CDR3aa: CASSVDPQISGNTIYF
d_gene: -; abundance: -; v_gene: TRBV6-5; j_gene: TRBJ2-3; CDR3nt: TGTGCCAGCAGTACTGGGTCAGGGATCACAGATACGCAGTATTTT; CDR3aa: CASSTGSGITDTQYF
d_gene: TRBD2; abundance: -; v_gene: TRBV7-2; j_gene: TRBJ2-7; CDR3nt: TGTGCCAGCAGCTTAGCGGGGGGGTACGAGCAGTACTTC; CDR3aa: CASSLAGGYEQYF
d_gene: -; abundance: -; v_gene: TRBV7-2; j_gene: TRBJ2-2; CDR3nt: TGTGCCAGCAGCCAAGGGGGGTTGAACACCGGGGAGCTGTTTTTT; CDR3aa: CASSQGGLNTGELFF
d_gene: TRBD1; abundance: -; v_gene: TRBV7-2; j_gene: TRBJ1-2; CDR3nt: TGTGCCAGCAGCCTCCGGCCGGGACAGGGGTATGGCTACACCTTC; CDR3aa: CASSLRPGQGYGYTF